The T cell receptor beta chain under discussion was sequenced for a study of blood T cell repertoires in COVID-19. Study context: Recovery meant two consecutive negative NP/OP PCR tests, professional clearance, or resolved symptoms. COVID-19 samples collected from the United States, Italy and Spain covered acute and convalescent phases. PBMCs, B-cell-depleted T cells, or T cells were the source of the cDNA or gDNA that made up the material.

This CDR3 has 18 residues. Trimming took off 0 bases at V and 1 base at J, with 15 bases between the two ends. Adults between roughly 18 and 89 years of age took part from under 30 US areas. Clones were read by immunoSEQ multiplex PCR, and TCRdb kept only the in-frame ones, dropping some. In the table there are fewer than 150,000 clones, around 82% of which are singletons. The sequencing sample was made of PBMCs or T cells enriched from blood (not recorded which). The TCR was taken from a man aged 45 to 65 in a cohort exposed to, infected with or recovered from COVID-19 (not recorded which). V gene TRBV23-1 combines with J gene TRBJ2-2; the D gene is possibly TRBD1 (5 bases). TRBV23-1 counts as an open reading frame of uncertain function. The CDR3 reads CASSQSPRQGRNTGELFF. CDR3 in DNA: TGCGCCAGCAGTCAATCCCCCCGGCAGGGAAGGAACACCGGGGAGCTGTTTTTT.